Listed here are 30 T cell receptor beta chains from one sample, sequenced in a study of T cells in Graves' hyperthyroidism and ophthalmopathy. Using RNA transcripts as the source, TCR beta CDR3 regions were amplified. Researchers ran a first-round RT-PCR on the TCR CDR3 using the HTBI primer set. One entry per CDR3 protein, called by TCRdb with MiXCR from the multiplex PCR reads. Of 490,000 or so distinct CDR3 sequences in the sample, about 20% are singletons; the top ten hold less than 65%. The sequencing input was blood. The origin of the receptors is a woman aged 70-85 years with Graves' ophthalmopathy.

V and J are TRBV30 and TRBJ1-2; D is unresolved. V was cut by 0 bases and J by 6 bases, with 5 bases left in between. CDR3 length: 11 residues. The germline V gene encodes CDR1 GTSNPN and CDR2 SVGIG (reference sequence). In DNA form, the CDR3 reads TGTGCCTGGAGTGTTATGGATGGCTACACCTTC. Amino acids: CAWSVMDGYTF.

The J gene is TRBJ1-6, the V gene TRBV12-3 or TRBV12-4; D is uncertain. The CDR3 contains 14 residues. V was shortened by 3 bases and J by 9 bases, with 12 bases between the two germline ends. The CDR3 nucleotides read TGTGCCAGCAGTTTTCGGGGAGATGGTTCACCCCTCCACTTT. This codes for CASSFRGDGSPLHF.

The chain uses TRBV5-4 and TRBJ2-3, with 9 bases identical to TRBD2. Germline V gene lookup returns CDR1 SGHNT and CDR2 YYREEE (reference sequence). The length of the CDR3 is 16 residues. J lost 2 bases, V lost 0 bases, and 4 bases had no gene match. CDR3 nucleotide sequence: TGTGCCAGCAGCTTGGACGCGGGAGGGCCCACAGATACGCAGTATTTT. Protein sequence: CASSLDAGGPTDTQYF.

The chain has TRBV20-1 and TRBJ1-5; the D is unclear. With 3 bases removed from V and 1 base from J, the gap between germline ends came to 13 bases. This CDR3 has 15 amino acids. Germline CDR1 and CDR2: DFQATT and SNEGSKA (reference sequence). The CDR3 coding sequence is TGCAGTGCTAGTTTCGGGCTCCGGAGCAATCAGCCCCAGCATTTT. Translated, it gives CSASFGLRSNQPQHF.

The gene calls are TRBV5-6 and TRBJ2-7; TRBD1 aligns across 12 bases. This CDR3 region has 14 residues. Germline V gives CDR1 SGHDT, CDR2 YYEEEE. After removal of 7 bases from V and 1 base from J, the junction contained 3 bases not matched to a gene. The CDR3 sequence is CASGDRGLSYEQYF. The DNA for the CDR3 is TGTGCCAGCGGGGACAGGGGGCTGTCCTACGAGCAGTACTTC.

The J gene is TRBJ2-3, the V gene TRBV19; D is undetermined. Trimming took 3 bases from V and 6 from J, leaving 4 bases between them. Germline CDR1 LNHDA, CDR2 SQIVND (reference sequence). CDR3 length equals 11 residues. CDR3 loop: CASSIYDTQYF. In DNA, the CDR3 is TGTGCCAGTAGTATCTACGATACGCAGTATTTT.

The chain couples TRBV20-1 to TRBJ2-7; the match to TRBD1 covers 8 bases. The CDR3 has 17 residues. Germline V gene lookup returns CDR1 DFQATT and CDR2 SNEGSKA (reference sequence). The V segment lost 1 base and the J segment 7 bases; nucleotides outside the gene matches: 18. The CDR3 region is CSARGTGRNQLPREQYF. Here the CDR3 DNA reads TGCAGTGCTAGAGGGACAGGGAGAAACCAGCTCCCTCGGGAGCAGTACTTC.

This clonotype has at least ten counts. The V and J genes are TRBV28 and TRBJ1-1; no definite D call. CDR1 is MDHEN and CDR2 is SYDVKM in the germline V gene. The CDR3 consists of 15 residues. V was pared by 5 bases and J by 4 bases, with 17 bases between. CDR3 sequence (DNA): TGTGCCAGCAGTCCTTCGGCTTCGGCCCTCACTGAAGCTTTCTTT. This codes for CASSPSASALTEAFF.

In nucleotides, the CDR3 is TGTGCCAGCAGTTACGGACACTACTATGGCTACACCTTC. Translating gives CASSYGHYYGYTF. The rearrangement links TRBV6-5 to TRBJ1-2; possibly TRBD1 for D (5 bases). The CDR3 runs 13 residues. CDR1 is MNHEY, CDR2 SVGAGI, per germline. Trimming cost V 2 bases and J 3 bases, with 7 bases left between them.

The chain has TRBV28 and TRBJ1-1; the D is unclear. There are 14 residues in the CDR3. CDR1 is MDHEN and CDR2 is SYDVKM in the germline V gene. CDR3 in DNA: TGTGTCGGCAGTTTACGCGGGAGGAACACTGAAGCTTTCTTT. Protein: CVGSLRGRNTEAFF.

This chain links TRBV20-1 with TRBJ2-7, with D unclear. V was pared by 2 bases and J by 4 bases, with 3 bases between. The CDR3 has 10 amino acids. Germline loops: CDR1 DFQATT, CDR2 SNEGSKA (reference sequence). In DNA, the CDR3 is TGCAGTGCTAGATTATACGAGCAGTACTTC. The encoded protein is CSARLYEQYF.

This clonotype was seen a handful of times. V and J are TRBV30 and TRBJ1-1; maybe TRBD1 (6 bases). The CDR3 spans 11 residues. The V end was cut by 7 bases, the J end by 2 bases, with 8 bases between. Looked up from germline, CDR1 is GTSNPN and CDR2 is SVGIG (reference sequence). Written as DNA, the CDR3 is TGTGCCTCGGACAGCAACACTGAAGCTTTCTTT. As protein: CASDSNTEAFF. The full variable domain, rest sourced from reference TRBV30 and TRBJ1-1, is SQTIHQWPATLVQPVGSPLSLECTVEGTSNPNLYWYRQAAGRGLQLLFYSVGIGQISSEVPQNLSASRPQDRQFILSSKKLLLSDSGFYLCASDSNTEAFFGQGTRLTVV.

This clonotype was picked up one time. The gene calls are TRBV18 and TRBJ1-1, with TRBD1 as a possible D gene (5 bases). Trimming removed 2 bases from V and 1 base from J, with 14 bases in between. Germline V gives CDR1 KGHSH, CDR2 LQKENI. The length of the CDR3 is 16 residues. The CDR3 DNA reads as TGTGCCAGCTCACCATCTGTTAGGGGCAAGAACACTGAAGCTTTCTTT. It specifies CASSPSVRGKNTEAFF.

There are many counts of this clonotype. The chain couples TRBV30 to TRBJ1-2; the D gene is possibly TRBD1 (6 bases). CDR3 length equals 13 residues. V was shortened by 5 bases and J by 3 bases, with 13 bases between the two germline ends. CDR1 and CDR2 from the germline V gene are GTSNPN and SVGIG (reference sequence). The DNA of the CDR3 is TGTGCCTGGTCCAACAGGGTCGACTATGGCTACACCTTC. Translated: CAWSNRVDYGYTF.

V and J are TRBV4-2 and TRBJ2-3, with D tentatively TRBD2 (7 bases). V dropped 2 bases and J dropped 4 bases, with 16 bases sitting between them. This CDR3 contains 16 residues. Germline CDR1 reads LGHNA; CDR2 reads YNFKEQ. As DNA, the CDR3 is TGTGCCAGCAGCCAACCACTACAGGGAGGGGCAGATACGCAGTATTTT. It codes for CASSQPLQGGADTQYF.

This clonotype occurred many times. V gene TRBV5-1 combines with J gene TRBJ2-3; 7 nucleotides agree with TRBD1. Germline V CDR1 and CDR2: SGHRS, YFSETQ. Trimming took 0 bases from V and 3 from J; bases not matched to a gene: 10. This CDR3 has 17 amino acids. The CDR3 nucleotides are TGCGCCAGCAGCTTGGCCCACAGGGGTGCGCGTACAGATACGCAGTATTTT. Protein sequence: CASSLAHRGARTDTQYF.

CDR3: CATREGASNQPQHF. The CDR3 coding sequence is TGTGCCACTAGGGAGGGAGCGAGCAATCAGCCCCAGCATTTT. The chain carries TRBV19 and TRBJ1-5, with no clear D. The V and J ends lost 10 bases and 1 base respectively, with 14 bases between them. Germline-derived CDR1 and CDR2 are LNHDA and SQIVND (reference sequence). CDR3 length: 14 amino acids.

This clonotype was seen a handful of times. The V and J genes are TRBV28 and TRBJ1-6; D is uncertain. V lost 3 bases and J lost 7, with 10 bases in between. The CDR3 runs to 14 residues. The germline gives CDR1 MDHEN, CDR2 SYDVKM. CDR3 DNA sequence: TGTGCCAGCAGTTTGCTGCTACCCAATTCACCCCTCCACTTT. It codes for CASSLLLPNSPLHF.

This clonotype showed up just a few times. The V gene is TRBV6-2 or TRBV6-3, the J gene TRBJ2-1, with TRBD2 as a possible D gene (6 bases). Trimming removed 7 bases at V and 12 bases at J, with 19 bases between. There are 13 residues in the CDR3. The germline V gene encodes CDR1 MNHEY and CDR2 SVGEGT. CDR3 bases: TGTGCCAGCACCCAGGAGGGACGCAAGATGCAGTTCTTC. It translates to CASTQEGRKMQFF.

The chain combines TRBV30 with TRBJ1-2; D is undetermined. The CDR3 consists of 13 residues. V was cut by 0 bases and J by 8 bases, with 13 bases left in between. Germline CDR1 and CDR2: GTSNPN and SVGIG (reference sequence). CDR3 nucleotides: TGTGCCTGGAGTGTAATCGGGCTCGGAGGCTACACCTTC. It encodes CAWSVIGLGGYTF.

The chain combines TRBV7-9 with TRBJ1-3; D is ambiguous. The CDR3 runs to 15 residues. Germline-derived CDR1 and CDR2 are SEHNR and FQNEAQ (reference sequence). V dropped 1 base and J dropped 4 bases, with 11 bases sitting between them. In DNA form, the CDR3 reads TGTGCCAGCAGCTTAGGTGCCCCGCGGGGAAACACCATATATTTT. It yields the protein CASSLGAPRGNTIYF.

V is TRBV20-1 and J is TRBJ2-3; no clear D gene. Germline V gene sequence: CDR1 DFQATT, CDR2 SNEGSKA (reference sequence). V was clipped by 3 bases and J by 5 bases, with 9 bases between them. The CDR3 totals 12 residues. CDR3 in amino acids: CSARQSVDTQYF. CDR3 in DNA: TGCAGTGCTAGGCAGAGCGTAGATACGCAGTATTTT.

Many counts were recorded for this clonotype. The chain uses TRBV28 and TRBJ2-1; the D gene is possibly TRBD1 (6 bases). Germline CDR1 and CDR2: MDHEN and SYDVKM. The CDR3 contains 12 residues. The V end was cut by 6 bases, the J end by 10 bases, with 13 bases between. CDR3 sequence (DNA): TGTGCCAGCAGGCCAGGGGCGGTGGAGCAGTTCTTC. This gives the protein CASRPGAVEQFF. Complete variable domain (other parts from reference TRBV28 and TRBJ2-1): DVKVTQSSRYLVKRTGEKVFLECVQDMDHENMFWYRQDPGLGLRLIYFSYDVKMKEKGDIPEGYSVSREKKERFSLILESASTNQTSMYLCASRPGAVEQFFGPGTRLTVL.

This clonotype appeared many times. The chain carries TRBV24-1 and TRBJ2-5; a weak D match, TRBD1 (6 bases). This CDR3 has 13 residues. Per the germline V gene, CDR1 is KGHDR and CDR2 is SFDVKD. V was pared by 3 bases and J by 3 bases, with 7 bases between. The CDR3 is CATSDPGEETQYF. The CDR3 coding sequence is TGTGCCACCAGTGATCCAGGGGAAGAGACCCAGTACTTC.

This clonotype came up a few times. The V call is TRBV30, the J call TRBJ1-5, with D possibly being TRBD1 (6 bases). The CDR3 has 16 amino acids. Between the trimmed V and J ends, which lost 2 bases and 2 bases, there was a span of 16 bases. The germline gives CDR1 GTSNPN, CDR2 SVGIG (reference sequence). CDR3 in amino acids: CAWSRIRGIGNQPQHF. The CDR3 DNA reads as TGTGCCTGGAGTCGGATCAGGGGAATCGGCAATCAGCCCCAGCATTTT.

This chain links TRBV6-1 with TRBJ2-3, with 8 bases lining up with TRBD2. With 5 bases clipped from V and 1 base from J, the junction kept 5 bases outside the gene matches. The length of the CDR3 is 15 residues. CDR1 is MNHNS, CDR2 SASEGT, per germline. The DNA of the CDR3 is TGTGCCAGCAGTTCTAGCGGGTTGGGCACAGATACGCAGTATTTT. Translation: CASSSSGLGTDTQYF.

This clonotype was seen ten or more times. V and J are TRBV27 and TRBJ1-1, with D maybe TRBD1 (5 bases). In germline, CDR1 is MNHEY, CDR2 SMNVEV (reference sequence). The germline V and J ends were trimmed by 3 bases and 0 bases, with 14 bases remaining between them. The CDR3 covers 16 residues. The CDR3 sequence is CASSFRDGVMNTEAFF. DNA of the CDR3: TGTGCCAGCAGTTTTCGGGACGGAGTAATGAACACTGAAGCTTTCTTT.

The genes are TRBV30 and TRBJ1-4; TRBD1 might be the D (5 bases). Germline V gene data show CDR1 as GTSNPN and CDR2 as SVGIG (reference sequence). The germline V and J ends were trimmed by 3 bases and 8 bases, with 19 bases remaining between them. The CDR3 has 15 amino acids. The CDR3, as DNA: TGTGCCTGGAGAGGAAAAGGGGCAATGGGGGAAAAACTGTTTTTT. This translates into CAWRGKGAMGEKLFF.

In its sample, this clonotype was seen many times. The chain recombines TRBV2 with TRBJ2-4, with D uncertain. There are 14 residues in the CDR3. Between the trimmed V and J ends, which lost 3 bases and 6 bases, there was a span of 12 bases. The germline CDR1 and CDR2 sequences are SNHLY and FYNNEI. The CDR3 coding sequence is TGTGCCAGCAGTGACCAAGGGTTGGGAAACATTCAGTACTTC. Amino acid sequence: CASSDQGLGNIQYF.

This sequence joins TRBV27 and TRBJ2-7; D remains unclear. V was trimmed by 0 bases and J by 5 bases, leaving 14 bases between them. The CDR3 covers 15 residues. Germline assignment: CDR1 MNHEY and CDR2 SMNVEV (reference sequence). Here the CDR3 reads CASSLSVGVPHEQYF. The CDR3 DNA reads as TGTGCCAGCAGTTTATCAGTTGGGGTTCCCCACGAGCAGTACTTC.